Below, 31 T cell receptor beta chains from the same sample are listed, as sequenced in a study of T cell changes during pregnancy in multiple sclerosis. The data were produced by immunoSEQ multiplex PCR, yet TCRdb's version contains in-frame clones alone and is incomplete. The table records under 95,000 clones, roughly 92% of them present only once. The input for sequencing was peripheral blood, taken in the second trimester of pregnancy. These receptors all stem from a female donor with multiple sclerosis, enrolled in a pregnancy study.

This sequence joins TRBV7-2 and TRBJ2-3, with TRBD2 matching 8 bases. The junction had 12 bases not matched to a gene; V was cut back by 5 bases and J by 2 bases. The CDR3 is 17 residues long. Germline V gives CDR1 SGHTA, CDR2 FQGNSA. The DNA for the CDR3 is TGTGCCAGCAGCCGAAGCGGGGGAACCCAGAACACAGATACGCAGTATTTT. Its protein is CASSRSGGTQNTDTQYF.

This clone was counted between two and nine times. The V and J genes are TRBV30 and TRBJ1-6, with D perhaps matching TRBD1 (5 bases). The CDR3 runs to 12 residues. Germline V CDR1 and CDR2: GTSNPN, SVGIG (reference sequence). Trimming cost V 5 bases and J 8 bases, with 10 bases left between them. The CDR3 sequence: CAWGRGDSPLHF. CDR3 sequence (DNA): TGTGCCTGGGGACGGGGGGATTCACCCCTCCACTTT.

The chain links TRBV12-5 to TRBJ2-7; 12 nucleotides match TRBD1. Germline CDR1 LGHNT, CDR2 FRNRAP. Losses at the gene ends were 6 bases for V and 4 bases for J; bases not matched to a gene: 10. This CDR3 region has 16 residues. The DNA for the CDR3 is TGTGCTAGTGGCCGAACCCGGGACAGGGGGCTATACGAGCAGTACTTC. Protein: CASGRTRDRGLYEQYF.

This clone showed up just once. The genes are TRBV5-6 and TRBJ1-1, with D uncertain. Germline V CDR1 and CDR2: SGHDT, YYEEEE. This CDR3 is 15 amino acids long. V was clipped by 0 bases and J by 6 bases, with 15 bases between them. The DNA of the CDR3 is TGTGCCAGCAGCTTGGGGCCGGTGGGAGTCCCTGAAGCTTTCTTT. Amino acids: CASSLGPVGVPEAFF.

The rearrangement links TRBV19 to TRBJ1-5, with D maybe TRBD1 (6 bases). Trimming took 6 bases from V and 6 from J, leaving 9 bases between them. The germline gives CDR1 LNHDA, CDR2 SQIVND (reference sequence). The CDR3 has 12 residues. For the CDR3, the DNA is TGTGCCAGTAGCCCAGGGGTTCAGCCCCAGCATTTT. Translated: CASSPGVQPQHF.

V is TRBV19 and J is TRBJ2-7; no definite D call. The CDR3 covers 15 residues. In germline, CDR1 is LNHDA, CDR2 SQIVND (reference sequence). The V and J ends lost 1 base and 3 bases respectively, with 13 bases between them. CDR3 amino acids: CASSIASINRYEQYF. The CDR3 region has the DNA TGTGCCAGTAGTATAGCGAGCATAAATCGCTACGAGCAGTACTTC.

The rearrangement joins TRBV6-1 to TRBJ2-1, with TRBD2 matching over 7 bases. This CDR3 contains 15 residues. V dropped 2 bases and J dropped 10; count of bases not matched to a gene: 11. Germline V gene sequence: CDR1 MNHNS, CDR2 SASEGT. The CDR3: CASSETGGSPREQFF. The CDR3 nucleotides are TGTGCCAGCAGTGAAACTGGCGGGAGCCCCAGGGAGCAGTTCTTC.

The genes are TRBV18 and TRBJ1-3; no clear D gene. The ends were cut back, 3 bases at V and 4 bases at J, with 13 bases in the middle. Germline V gene data show CDR1 as KGHSH and CDR2 as LQKENI. The CDR3 contains 15 residues. The CDR3 bases are TGTGCCAGCTCACCCGGCGGAGTTCCGGGAAACACCATATATTTT. The encoded protein is CASSPGGVPGNTIYF.

This clone has more than one count but fewer than ten. The chain carries TRBV25-1 and TRBJ2-7; D is perhaps TRBD1 (5 bases). CDR1 MGHDK and CDR2 SYGVNS come from the germline V gene. V gave up 3 bases and J gave up 6 bases, with 9 bases separating them. The CDR3 extends over 12 amino acids. As DNA, the CDR3 is TGTGCCAGCAGTGACAGGGTCTCCGAGCAGTACTTC. It specifies CASSDRVSEQYF.

This clone came up once. The rearrangement joins TRBV27 to TRBJ2-7; 10 bases map to TRBD2. Germline-derived CDR1 and CDR2 are MNHEY and SMNVEV (reference sequence). Trimming took 5 bases from V and 4 from J; bases not matched to a gene: 5. The CDR3 runs to 14 residues. The CDR3 loop reads CASSNSGRLYEQYF. CDR3 nucleotides: TGTGCCAGCAGTAATAGCGGGAGGTTGTACGAGCAGTACTTC.

The sample holds a few counts of this clone. The chain employs TRBV4-2 and TRBJ2-7; 7 nucleotides align to TRBD2. Germline V gives CDR1 LGHNA, CDR2 YNFKEQ. This CDR3 is built from 16 residues. V was pared by 4 bases and J by 4 bases, with 13 bases of the junction left unmatched. CDR3 sequence: CASSPLFGTTGYEQYF. The CDR3 DNA sequence: TGTGCCAGCAGCCCACTCTTCGGGACTACTGGTTACGAGCAGTACTTC.

V gene TRBV5-1 combines with J gene TRBJ2-5, with TRBD2 matching 9 bases. Per germline, CDR1 SGHRS and CDR2 YFSETQ. CDR3 size: 17 residues. V trimming: 0 bases; J trimming: 3 bases; junction bases outside the gene matches: 9. The CDR3 loop is CASSLGHYSGGEETQYF. DNA for the CDR3: TGCGCCAGCAGCTTGGGACATTATAGCGGGGGAGAAGAGACCCAGTACTTC.

V gene TRBV6-5 combines with J gene TRBJ1-1; 8 nucleotides match TRBD1. The germline V gene encodes CDR1 MNHEY and CDR2 SVGAGI. The CDR3 has 16 residues. Losses at the gene ends were 1 base for V and 5 bases for J; bases not matched to a gene: 9. The CDR3 is CASSYLSTGEVTEAFF. DNA of the CDR3: TGTGCCAGCAGTTACTTATCGACAGGGGAGGTGACTGAAGCTTTCTTT.

This sequence joins TRBV7-9 and TRBJ1-4, with 8 bases aligning to TRBD1. The ends lost 5 bases at V and 8 bases at J; junction bases unmatched: 4. Germline V lookup: CDR1 SEHNR, CDR2 FQNEAQ (reference sequence). The CDR3 sequence is 13 residues long. The CDR3 protein is CASSGRQGEKLFF. CDR3 sequence (DNA): TGTGCCAGCAGCGGACGACAGGGGGAAAAACTGTTTTTT.

The sample holds a few counts of this clone. The chain carries TRBV30 and TRBJ2-2; perhaps TRBD1 as D (5 bases). V was cut by 2 bases and J by 0 bases, with 10 bases left in between. Germline CDR1 and CDR2: GTSNPN and SVGIG (reference sequence). CDR3 length: 15 residues. CDR3 nucleotide sequence: TGTGCCTGGAGTAGAGGACAAGCGAACACCGGGGAGCTGTTTTTT. It is translated as CAWSRGQANTGELFF.

This rearrangement joins TRBV9 to TRBJ1-3, with 10 bases identical to TRBD1. Per germline, CDR1 SGDLS and CDR2 YYNGEE. Trimming removed 5 bases from V and 5 bases from J; junction bases left unmatched: 4. The CDR3 spans 14 residues. CDR3 sequence (DNA): TGTGCCAGCAGTGGGGACAGGGGAAGAAACACCATATATTTT. Amino acid sequence: CASSGDRGRNTIYF.

The chain is built from TRBV29-1 and TRBJ2-7; weak D call: TRBD2 (5 bases). There are 12 residues in the CDR3. CDR1 is SQVTM and CDR2 is ANQGSEA in the germline V gene. V was clipped by 3 bases and J by 2 bases, with 8 bases between them. CDR3 nucleotides: TGCAGCGTTGAGACTACCCCCTACGAGCAGTACTTC. Residues: CSVETTPYEQYF.

The chain combines TRBV27 with TRBJ2-7; 11 bases match TRBD1. The CDR3 has 16 residues. Germline V gene sequence: CDR1 MNHEY, CDR2 SMNVEV (reference sequence). J gave up 3 bases and V 3 bases, and 7 bases lay outside the gene matches. The CDR3 bases are TGTGCCAGCAGTTTGATGTCCGGGACAGGGGGCTACGAGCAGTACTTC. This codes for CASSLMSGTGGYEQYF.

The CDR3 spells CASSPDSSNQPQHF. DNA for the CDR3: TGTGCCAGCAGTCCTGACAGTAGCAATCAGCCCCAGCATTTT. The V and J genes are TRBV6-6 and TRBJ1-5; a weak D match, TRBD1 (5 bases). V gave up 5 bases and J gave up 0 bases, with 8 bases separating them. CDR3 length equals 14 residues. Germline V gene sequence: CDR1 MNHNY, CDR2 SVGAGI (reference sequence).

The chain links TRBV6-1 to TRBJ2-5; maybe TRBD1 (6 bases). The CDR3 is 14 amino acids. CDR1 and CDR2 (germline): MNHNS, SASEGT. Trimming removed 8 bases at V and 5 bases at J, with 18 bases between. CDR3 nucleotide sequence: TGTGCCAGCCTAAATACAGGGATCCTGGAGACCCAGTACTTC. Encoded protein: CASLNTGILETQYF.

This chain uses TRBV5-8 with TRBJ1-1; D is possibly TRBD1 (5 bases). Trimming removed 7 bases from V and 3 bases from J, with 10 bases in between. Germline CDR1 SGHTS, CDR2 YDEGEE. This CDR3 region has 12 residues. Here the CDR3 reads CASGPGDTEAFF. Here the CDR3 DNA reads TGTGCCAGCGGACCGGGGGACACTGAAGCTTTCTTT.

V gene TRBV9 combines with J gene TRBJ2-6, with D hard to call. Germline V gene sequence: CDR1 SGDLS, CDR2 YYNGEE. Trimming removed 0 bases from V and 1 base from J, with 5 bases in between. There are 15 residues in the CDR3. CDR3 sequence: CASSVVGSGANVLTF. The CDR3 DNA reads as TGTGCCAGCAGCGTAGTCGGGTCTGGGGCCAACGTCCTGACTTTC.

The J gene is TRBJ2-1, the V gene TRBV30; 9 bases match TRBD2. Per the germline V gene, CDR1 is GTSNPN and CDR2 is SVGIG (reference sequence). The CDR3 consists of 14 residues. Losses at the gene ends were 3 bases for V and 2 bases for J; bases not matched to a gene: 2. The CDR3 region is CAWRRGGPYNEQFF. DNA for the CDR3: TGTGCCTGGAGGCGGGGGGGCCCCTACAATGAGCAGTTCTTC.

The rearrangement joins TRBV10-3 to TRBJ1-1; 7 nucleotides align to TRBD1. In germline, CDR1 is ENHRY, CDR2 SYGVKD. Trimming cost V 0 bases and J 5 bases; bases outside gene matches: 6. CDR3 length: 15 amino acids. The CDR3 DNA is TGTGCCATCAGTGAGTCGAGGGGGCAATGGACTGAAGCTTTCTTT. Translation: CAISESRGQWTEAFF.

The chain employs TRBV7-9 and TRBJ2-3; D perhaps matches TRBD2 (5 bases). The CDR3 is 14 residues long. Trimming pared 5 bases from V and 4 bases from J, leaving 13 bases between. Germline CDR1 and CDR2: SEHNR and FQNEAQ (reference sequence). The CDR3 spells CASSRRGDADTQYF. The CDR3 DNA is TGTGCCAGCAGCCGCCGGGGAGATGCAGATACGCAGTATTTT. Together with reference TRBV7-9 and TRBJ2-3, the CDR3 gives the full variable domain: DTGVSQNPRHKITKRGQNVTFRCDPISEHNRLYWYRQTLGQGPEFLTYFQNEAQLEKSRLLSDRFSAERPKGSFSTLEIQRTEQGDSAMYLCASSRRGDADTQYFGPGTRLTVL.

J is TRBJ1-1 and V is TRBV27, with D possibly TRBD1 on 5 matching bases. There are 14 residues in the CDR3. Trimming left V 2 bases short and J 1 base short, with 8 bases between. Germline V gene data show CDR1 as MNHEY and CDR2 as SMNVEV (reference sequence). This CDR3 reads CASSLRGTNTEAFF. CDR3 coding DNA: TGTGCCAGCAGTTTAAGGGGTACGAACACTGAAGCTTTCTTT.

This chain connects TRBV2 to TRBJ2-7; perhaps TRBD2 as D (5 bases). V lost 6 bases and J 5 bases, leaving 11 bases between the germline ends. CDR1 SNHLY and CDR2 FYNNEI come from the germline V gene. The CDR3 is made up of 12 amino acids. CDR3 residues: CASSTRGNEQYF. The CDR3 DNA reads TGTGCCAGCAGCACCCGAGGGAACGAGCAGTACTTC.

The chain joins TRBV7-9 to TRBJ1-2; D possibly corresponds to TRBD1 (6 bases). Trimming cost V 5 bases and J 6 bases, with 16 bases left between them. The CDR3 loop spans 14 amino acids. The germline V gene encodes CDR1 SEHNR and CDR2 FQNEAQ (reference sequence). The CDR3 region has the DNA TGTGCCAGCAGCCATACAGGGAAGGCAGATGGCTACACCTTC. Protein product: CASSHTGKADGYTF.

Sample share makes this clone medium-sized. The V call is TRBV6-4, the J call TRBJ1-6; 8 bases map to TRBD1. Losses at the gene ends were 3 bases for V and 5 bases for J; bases not matched to a gene: 0. This CDR3 has 14 amino acids. CDR1 and CDR2 from the germline V gene are MRHNA and SNTAGT. CDR3 protein: CASSEDRDNSPLHF. The CDR3 DNA reads TGTGCCAGCAGTGAGGACAGGGATAATTCACCCCTCCACTTT.

This chain uses TRBV19 with TRBJ2-1; maybe TRBD1 (6 bases). V lost 2 bases, J lost 0 bases, and 17 bases lay in between. CDR1 LNHDA and CDR2 SQIVND come from the germline V gene (reference sequence). The CDR3 consists of 18 residues. The CDR3 protein is CASSIFGTGSISYNEQFF. The DNA of the CDR3 is TGTGCCAGTAGTATATTTGGCACAGGGAGTATCTCCTACAATGAGCAGTTCTTC.

The chain links TRBV11-2 to TRBJ2-7, with 11 nucleotides matching TRBD1. The CDR3 is made up of 15 amino acids. The germline gives CDR1 SGHAT, CDR2 FQNNGV. The ends lost 3 bases at V and 0 bases at J; junction bases unmatched: 1. CDR3 DNA: TGTGCCAGCAGCTTTGGGACAGGGGGCTCCTACGAGCAGTACTTC. Translation: CASSFGTGGSYEQYF.